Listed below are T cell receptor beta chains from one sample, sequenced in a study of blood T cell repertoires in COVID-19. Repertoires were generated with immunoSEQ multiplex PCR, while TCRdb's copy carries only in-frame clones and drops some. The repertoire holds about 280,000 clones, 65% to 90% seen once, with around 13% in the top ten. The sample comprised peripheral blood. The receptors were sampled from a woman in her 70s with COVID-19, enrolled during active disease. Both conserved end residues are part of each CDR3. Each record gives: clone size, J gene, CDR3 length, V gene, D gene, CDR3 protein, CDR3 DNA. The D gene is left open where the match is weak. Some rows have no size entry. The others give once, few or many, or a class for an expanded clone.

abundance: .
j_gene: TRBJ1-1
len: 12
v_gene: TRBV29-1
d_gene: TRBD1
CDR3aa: CSVAGGRDEAFF
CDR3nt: TGCAGCGTTGCAGGGGGCAGAGATGAAGCTTTCTTT

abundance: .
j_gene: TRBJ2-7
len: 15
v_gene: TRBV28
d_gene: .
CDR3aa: CASSRQARGGYEQYF
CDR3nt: TGTGCCAGCAGCAGACAGGCGAGGGGGGGTTACGAGCAGTACTTC

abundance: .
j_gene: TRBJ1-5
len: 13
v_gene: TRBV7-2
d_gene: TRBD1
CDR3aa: CASSLDRVQPQHF
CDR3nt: TGTGCCAGCAGCCTGGACAGGGTTCAGCCCCAGCATTTT

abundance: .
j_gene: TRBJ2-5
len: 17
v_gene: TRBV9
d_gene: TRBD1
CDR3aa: CASSVWGDRGPGETQYF
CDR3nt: TGTGCCAGCAGCGTATGGGGGGACAGGGGGCCTGGTGAGACCCAGTACTTC

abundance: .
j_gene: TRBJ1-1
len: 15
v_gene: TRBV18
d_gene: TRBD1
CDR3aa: CASSPGQTLKAEAFF
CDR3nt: TGTGCCAGCTCACCGGGACAGACCCTTAAGGCTGAAGCTTTCTTT

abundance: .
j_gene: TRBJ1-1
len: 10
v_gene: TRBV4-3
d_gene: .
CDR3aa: CASSQLEAFF
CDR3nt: TGCGCCAGCAGCCAACTTGAAGCTTTCTTT

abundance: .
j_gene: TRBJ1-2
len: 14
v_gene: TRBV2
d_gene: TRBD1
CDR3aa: CASSRQGPAYGYTF
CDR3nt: TGTGCCAGCAGTCGACAGGGTCCCGCCTATGGCTACACCTTC

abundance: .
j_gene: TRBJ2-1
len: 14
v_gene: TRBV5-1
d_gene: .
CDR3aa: CASSLGGLGNEQFF
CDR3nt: TGCGCCAGCAGCTTGGGTGGCCTCGGGAATGAGCAGTTCTTC

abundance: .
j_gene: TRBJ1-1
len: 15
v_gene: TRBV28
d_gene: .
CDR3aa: CASSLTLGTNTEAFF
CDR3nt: TGTGCCAGCAGTTTAACTTTGGGGACTAACACTGAAGCTTTCTTT

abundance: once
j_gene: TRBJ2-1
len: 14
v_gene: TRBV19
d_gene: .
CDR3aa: CASSMGQSYNEQFF
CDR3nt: TGTGCCAGTAGTATGGGCCAGTCCTACAATGAGCAGTTCTTC

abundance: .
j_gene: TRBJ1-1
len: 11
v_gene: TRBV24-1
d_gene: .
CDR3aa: CATSGRGEAFF
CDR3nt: TGTGCCACCAGTGGCCGGGGTGAAGCTTTCTTT

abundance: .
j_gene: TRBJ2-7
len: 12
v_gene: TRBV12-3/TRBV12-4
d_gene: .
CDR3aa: CASSLRAHEQYF
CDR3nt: TGTGCCAGCAGTTTGCGGGCCCACGAGCAGTACTTC

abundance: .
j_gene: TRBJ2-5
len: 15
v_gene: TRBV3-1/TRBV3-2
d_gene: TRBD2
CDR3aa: CASSPLAGVQETQYF
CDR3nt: TGTGCCAGCAGCCCGTTAGCGGGGGTCCAAGAGACCCAGTACTTC

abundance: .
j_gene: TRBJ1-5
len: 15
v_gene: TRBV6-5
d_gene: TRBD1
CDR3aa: CASKGRQGVDQPQHF
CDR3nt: TGTGCCAGCAAGGGAAGACAGGGGGTAGATCAGCCCCAGCATTTT

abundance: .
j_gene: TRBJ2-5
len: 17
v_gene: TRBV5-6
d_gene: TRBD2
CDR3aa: CASSLAGLAAIQETQYF
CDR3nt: TGTGCCAGCAGCTTGGCGGGACTAGCGGCGATACAAGAGACCCAGTACTTC

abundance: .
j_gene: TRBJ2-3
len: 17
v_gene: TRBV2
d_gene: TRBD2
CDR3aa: CASSETLLAGRTDTQYF
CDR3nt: TGTGCCAGCAGTGAGACCCTACTAGCGGGGCGCACAGATACGCAGTATTTT

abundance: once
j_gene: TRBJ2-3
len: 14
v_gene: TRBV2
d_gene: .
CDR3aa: CASSEEVRGDTQYF
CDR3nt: TGTGCCAGCAGTGAGGAGGTGCGCGGGGATACGCAGTATTTT

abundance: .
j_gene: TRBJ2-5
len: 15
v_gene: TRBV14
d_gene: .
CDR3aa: CASSQVGANQETQYF
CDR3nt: TGTGCCAGCAGCCAAGTTGGGGCCAACCAAGAGACCCAGTACTTC

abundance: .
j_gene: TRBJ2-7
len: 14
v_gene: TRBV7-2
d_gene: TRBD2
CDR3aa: CASSSGTSGYEQYF
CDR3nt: TGTGCCAGCAGCTCCGGGACTAGCGGCTACGAGCAGTACTTC

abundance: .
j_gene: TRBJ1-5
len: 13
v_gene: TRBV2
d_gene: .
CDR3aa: CASKDDSNQPQHF
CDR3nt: TGTGCCAGCAAGGATGACTCCAATCAGCCCCAGCATTTT

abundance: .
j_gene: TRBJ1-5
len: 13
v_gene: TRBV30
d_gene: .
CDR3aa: CAWSRGWGQPQHF
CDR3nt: TGTGCCTGGAGTCGGGGGTGGGGACAGCCCCAGCATTTT

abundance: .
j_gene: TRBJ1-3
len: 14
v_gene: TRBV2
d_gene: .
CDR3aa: CAIKIRTAGNTIYF
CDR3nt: TGTGCCATTAAAATAAGGACAGCTGGAAACACCATATATTTT

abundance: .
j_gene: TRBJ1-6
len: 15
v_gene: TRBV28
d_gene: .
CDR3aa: CASSPSRGANSPLHF
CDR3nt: TGTGCCAGCAGCCCAAGTCGGGGGGCTAATTCACCCCTCCACTTT

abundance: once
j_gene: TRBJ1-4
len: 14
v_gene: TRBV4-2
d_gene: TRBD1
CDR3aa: CASSQTGGGEKLFF
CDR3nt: TGTGCCAGCAGCCAGACAGGGGGGGGCGAAAAACTGTTTTTT

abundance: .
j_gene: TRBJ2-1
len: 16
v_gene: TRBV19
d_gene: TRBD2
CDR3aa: CASSIFSAGGLNEQFF
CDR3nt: TGTGCCAGTAGTATTTTTTCAGCGGGGGGGTTGAATGAGCAGTTCTTC

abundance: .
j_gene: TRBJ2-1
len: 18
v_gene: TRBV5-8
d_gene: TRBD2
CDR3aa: CASSKGLAGGFVVDEQFF
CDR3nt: TGTGCCAGCAGCAAGGGACTAGCGGGGGGCTTTGTGGTAGATGAGCAGTTCTTC

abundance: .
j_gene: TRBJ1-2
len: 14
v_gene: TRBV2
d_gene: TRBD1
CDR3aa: CASTTGTGYDGYTF
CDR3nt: TGTGCCAGCACCACCGGGACAGGGTACGATGGCTACACCTTC

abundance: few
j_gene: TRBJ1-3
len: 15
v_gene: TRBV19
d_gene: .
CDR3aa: CASRRQVFSGNTIYF
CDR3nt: TGTGCCAGTAGGCGACAGGTCTTCTCTGGAAACACCATATATTTT

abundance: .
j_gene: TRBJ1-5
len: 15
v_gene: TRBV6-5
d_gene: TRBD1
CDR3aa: CASSPRGQGSQPQHF
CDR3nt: TGTGCCAGCAGTCCTAGGGGACAGGGCTCTCAGCCCCAGCATTTT

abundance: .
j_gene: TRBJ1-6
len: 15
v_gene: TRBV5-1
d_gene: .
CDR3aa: CASSLDGGEGSPLHF
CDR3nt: TGCGCCAGCAGCTTGGATGGGGGGGAAGGGTCACCCCTCCACTTT

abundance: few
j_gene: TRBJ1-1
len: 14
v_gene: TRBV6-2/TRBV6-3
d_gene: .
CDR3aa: CASSFLLGNTEAFF
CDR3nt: TGTGCCAGCAGTTTTCTTCTAGGTAACACTGAAGCTTTCTTT

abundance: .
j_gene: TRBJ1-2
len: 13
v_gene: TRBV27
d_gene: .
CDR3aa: CASSLNSFYGYTF
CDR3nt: TGTGCCAGCAGTTTGAACAGTTTCTATGGCTACACCTTC

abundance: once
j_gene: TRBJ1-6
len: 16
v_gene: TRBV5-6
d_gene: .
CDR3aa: CASSFRGNPYNSPLHF
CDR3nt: TGTGCCAGCAGCTTTAGGGGGAATCCCTATAATTCACCCCTCCACTTT

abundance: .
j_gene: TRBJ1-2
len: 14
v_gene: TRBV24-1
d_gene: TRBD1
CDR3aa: CATSDPDRGYGYTF
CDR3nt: TGTGCCACCAGTGATCCTGACAGGGGCTATGGCTACACCTTC

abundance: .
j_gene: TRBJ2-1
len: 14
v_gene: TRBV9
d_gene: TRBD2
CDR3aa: CASSSGTSYNEQFF
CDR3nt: TGTGCCAGCAGTAGCGGGACCAGCTACAATGAGCAGTTCTTC

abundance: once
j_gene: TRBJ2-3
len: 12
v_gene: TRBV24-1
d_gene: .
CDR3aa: CATSDPRDTQYF
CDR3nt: TGTGCCACCAGTGACCCGAGGGATACGCAGTATTTT

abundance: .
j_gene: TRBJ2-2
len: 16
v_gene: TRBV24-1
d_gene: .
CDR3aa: CATSDPGKRGKRELFF
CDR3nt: TGTGCCACCAGTGACCCCGGGAAGCGAGGAAAGCGGGAGCTGTTTTTT

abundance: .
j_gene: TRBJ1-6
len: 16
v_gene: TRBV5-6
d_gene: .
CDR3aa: CASSSEAGWRNSPLHF
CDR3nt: TGTGCCAGCAGCTCAGAAGCAGGGTGGCGGAATTCACCCCTCCACTTT

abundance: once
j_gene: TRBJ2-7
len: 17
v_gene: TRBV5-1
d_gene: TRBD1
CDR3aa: CASSQQTGVSRSYEQYF
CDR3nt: TGCGCCAGCAGCCAGCAGACAGGGGTGTCTCGGAGCTACGAGCAGTACTTC

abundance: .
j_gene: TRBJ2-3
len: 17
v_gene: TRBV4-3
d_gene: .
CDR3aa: CASSQGRHVPSTDTQYF
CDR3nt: TGCGCCAGCAGCCAAGGCCGACACGTCCCTAGCACAGATACGCAGTATTTT

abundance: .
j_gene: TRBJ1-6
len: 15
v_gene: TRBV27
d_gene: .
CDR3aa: CASSLRHELESPLHF
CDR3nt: TGTGCCAGCAGTTTGCGGCACGAGTTAGAATCACCCCTCCACTTT

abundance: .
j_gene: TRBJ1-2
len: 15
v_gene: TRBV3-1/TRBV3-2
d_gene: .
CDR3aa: CASSQEGGHDYGYTF
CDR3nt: TGTGCCAGCAGCCAAGAAGGGGGTCACGACTATGGCTACACCTTC

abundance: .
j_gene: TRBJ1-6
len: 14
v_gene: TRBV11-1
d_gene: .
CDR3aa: CASSLGADNSPLHF
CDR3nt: TGTGCCAGCAGCTTAGGCGCGGATAATTCACCCCTCCACTTT

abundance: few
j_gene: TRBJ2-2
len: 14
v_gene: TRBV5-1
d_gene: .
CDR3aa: CASSYGQNTGELFF
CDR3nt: TGCGCCAGCAGCTATGGACAGAACACCGGGGAGCTGTTTTTT

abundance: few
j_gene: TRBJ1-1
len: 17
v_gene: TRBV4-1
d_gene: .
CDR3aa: CASSQDRQVSVNTEAFF
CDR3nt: TGCGCCAGCAGCCAAGATAGACAGGTATCTGTGAACACTGAAGCTTTCTTT

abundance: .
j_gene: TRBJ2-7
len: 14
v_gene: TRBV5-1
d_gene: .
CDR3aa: CASSTGETGIEQYF
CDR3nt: TGCGCCAGCAGCACGGGAGAGACAGGGATCGAGCAGTACTTC

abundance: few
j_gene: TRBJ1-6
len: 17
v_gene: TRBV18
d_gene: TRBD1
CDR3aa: CASSRTGGVEGGSPLHF
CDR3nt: TGTGCCAGCTCCCGGACAGGGGGCGTCGAGGGAGGATCACCCCTCCACTTT